The rows below give T cell receptor beta chains drawn from one sample of a study of shared clonotypes between healthy human individuals. Clones were read by immunoSEQ multiplex PCR, and TCRdb kept only the in-frame ones, dropping some. The sample lists 550,000 to 600,000 clones, about 98% seen once, with 0.3% in the top ten. Sequencing was performed on naive CD8+ T cells sorted from blood. The receptor source for this set is a man aged 25-45 years in good health. The CDR3 runs from the conserved cysteine through the conserved F or W. The order of the fields is V gene, CDR3 length, J gene, clone size, D gene, CDR3 protein, CDR3 DNA. The D gene is left open where the match is weak. Clone size is stated in some rows and not others, as once, few, many or a class when expanded.

TRBV5-1	15	TRBJ1-4	NA	NA	CASSLWTDGDEKLFF	TGCGCCAGCAGCTTGTGGACGGATGGGGATGAAAAACTGTTTTTT
TRBV6-1	14	TRBJ2-5	NA	NA	CASSVREGGETQYF	TGTGCCAGCAGTGTACGGGAAGGCGGGGAGACCCAGTACTTC
TRBV20-1	10	TRBJ2-7	NA	NA	CSANKYEQYF	TGCAGTGCCAATAAGTACGAGCAGTACTTC
TRBV5-6	15	TRBJ1-2	NA	TRBD1	CASSSTGGGYYGYTF	TGTGCCAGCAGCTCGACAGGGGGAGGATACTATGGCTACACCTTC
TRBV30	14	TRBJ2-7	NA	TRBD1	CAWSTGQGADEQYF	TGTGCCTGGAGTACAGGACAGGGGGCCGACGAGCAGTACTTC
TRBV2	12	TRBJ2-7	NA	TRBD1	CASRGQSYEQYF	TGTGCCAGCAGGGGACAGTCCTACGAGCAGTACTTC
TRBV29-1	12	TRBJ1-3	NA	NA	CSARGPGNTIYF	TGCAGCGCCCGGGGGCCTGGAAACACCATATATTTT
TRBV29-1	14	TRBJ2-1	NA	NA	CSVERGEIYNEQFF	TGCAGCGTTGAACGCGGAGAAATCTACAATGAGCAGTTCTTC
TRBV7-8	15	TRBJ2-5	NA	TRBD1	CASSLRQGAKETQYF	TGTGCCAGCAGCCTTAGACAGGGGGCAAAAGAGACCCAGTACTTC
TRBV6-5	14	TRBJ1-4	NA	TRBD1	CASSWTGEDEKLFF	TGTGCCAGCAGTTGGACAGGGGAAGACGAAAAACTGTTTTTT
TRBV7-9	14	TRBJ1-2	NA	NA	CASSPQSSGYGYTF	TGTGCCAGCAGCCCACAGAGCTCGGGCTATGGCTACACCTTC
TRBV29-1	13	TRBJ2-1	NA	NA	CSVGVGPYNEQFF	TGCAGCGTTGGGGTAGGACCCTACAATGAGCAGTTCTTC
TRBV23-1	15	TRBJ2-7	NA	NA	CASISLEGRGYEQYF	TGCGCCAGCATTTCTTTGGAGGGAAGAGGGTACGAGCAGTACTTC
TRBV29-1	16	TRBJ2-2	NA	TRBD1	CSAMGVRTGRAGELFF	TGCAGCGCAATGGGGGTTAGGACAGGTAGAGCCGGGGAGCTGTTTTTT
TRBV29-1	15	TRBJ2-7	NA	TRBD2	CSVTPGLAASYEQYF	TGCAGCGTTACACCGGGACTAGCGGCCTCCTACGAGCAGTACTTC
TRBV27	14	TRBJ2-7	NA	NA	CASSSDGASGEQYF	TGTGCCAGCAGTTCGGACGGAGCTTCGGGGGAGCAGTACTTC
TRBV5-5	13	TRBJ2-7	NA	NA	CASSIREPYEQYF	TGTGCCAGCAGCATCCGGGAACCCTACGAGCAGTACTTC
TRBV5-6	19	TRBJ1-2	NA	NA	CASSLGGAANEDGTYGYTF	TGTGCCAGCAGCTTAGGCGGCGCGGCTAACGAGGACGGTACCTATGGCTACACCTTC
TRBV30	13	TRBJ2-2	NA	NA	CAWEQGTTGELFF	TGTGCCTGGGAGCAGGGAACGACCGGGGAGCTGTTTTTT
TRBV6-5	13	TRBJ1-1	once	NA	CASSYNRNTEAFF	TGTGCCAGCAGTTACAATCGGAACACTGAAGCTTTCTTT
TRBV11-2	15	TRBJ1-2	NA	NA	CASRQQGNRDYGYTF	TGTGCCAGCAGACAACAGGGTAATCGCGACTATGGCTACACCTTC
TRBV27	16	TRBJ2-1	NA	TRBD2	CASSYSGTSSYNEQFF	TGTGCCAGCAGTTATTCCGGGACTAGTTCCTACAATGAGCAGTTCTTC
TRBV27	12	TRBJ1-2	NA	NA	CASRGFNYGYTF	TGTGCCAGCAGGGGTTTCAACTATGGCTACACCTTC
TRBV7-9	14	TRBJ2-3	NA	NA	CASIHLLSTDTQYF	TGTGCCAGCATCCATCTCCTTAGCACAGATACGCAGTATTTT
TRBV15	18	TRBJ2-3	NA	TRBD2	CATSRGLAGGPDTGAQYF	TGTGCCACCAGCAGAGGACTAGCGGGAGGCCCAGACACCGGGGCGCAGTATTTT
TRBV7-2	13	TRBJ2-7	once	NA	CASSSQGGYEQYF	TGTGCCAGCAGCTCCCAGGGTGGCTACGAGCAGTACTTC
TRBV19	17	TRBJ2-1	NA	NA	CASSIENDRFSYNEQFF	TGTGCCAGTAGTATAGAAAACGACAGGTTCTCCTACAATGAGCAGTTCTTC
TRBV5-5	16	TRBJ2-2	NA	TRBD1	CASSLNRGSYTGELFF	TGTGCCAGCAGCTTGAACAGGGGATCGTACACCGGGGAGCTGTTTTTT
TRBV29-1	15	TRBJ1-2	NA	TRBD1	CSVAAWDSPNYGYTF	TGCAGCGTGGCGGCTTGGGACAGTCCTAACTATGGCTACACCTTC
TRBV27	14	TRBJ2-1	NA	NA	CASSVATGPNEQFF	TGTGCCAGCAGTGTGGCGACAGGACCCAATGAGCAGTTCTTC
TRBV5-5	16	TRBJ2-7	NA	TRBD2	CASSWGLAGEDYEQYF	TGTGCCAGCAGCTGGGGGCTAGCGGGAGAGGACTACGAGCAGTACTTC
TRBV5-1	15	TRBJ2-2	once	TRBD1	CASSQGAFNAGELFF	TGCGCCAGCAGCCAGGGGGCTTTTAATGCCGGGGAGCTGTTTTTT